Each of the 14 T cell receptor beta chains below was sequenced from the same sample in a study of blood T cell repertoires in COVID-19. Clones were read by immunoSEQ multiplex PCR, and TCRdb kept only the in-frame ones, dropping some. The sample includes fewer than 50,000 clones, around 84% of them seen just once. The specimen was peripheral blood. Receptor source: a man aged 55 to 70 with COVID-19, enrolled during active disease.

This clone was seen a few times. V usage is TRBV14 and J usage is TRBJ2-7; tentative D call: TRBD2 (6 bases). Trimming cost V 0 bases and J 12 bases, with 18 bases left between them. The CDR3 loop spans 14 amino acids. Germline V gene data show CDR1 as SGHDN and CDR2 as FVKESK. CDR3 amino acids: CASSQEWGGAPRYF. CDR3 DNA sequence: TGTGCCAGCAGCCAAGAATGGGGAGGCGCGCCTCGGTACTTC. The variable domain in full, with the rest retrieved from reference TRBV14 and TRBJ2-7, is EAGVTQFPSHSVIEKGQTVTLRCDPISGHDNLYWYRRVMGKEIKFLLHFVKESKQDESGMPNNRFLAERTGGTYSTLKVQPAELEDSGVYFCASSQEWGGAPRYFGPGTRLTVT.

The CDR3 is CASRGQGWNEQFF. DNA of the CDR3: TGTGCCAGCAGGGGACAGGGGTGGAATGAGCAGTTCTTC. The gene calls are TRBV6-1 and TRBJ2-1; TRBD1 matches 10 bases. The ends lost 6 bases at V and 7 bases at J; junction bases unmatched: 3. The CDR3 is 13 residues long. Per germline, CDR1 MNHNS and CDR2 SASEGT.

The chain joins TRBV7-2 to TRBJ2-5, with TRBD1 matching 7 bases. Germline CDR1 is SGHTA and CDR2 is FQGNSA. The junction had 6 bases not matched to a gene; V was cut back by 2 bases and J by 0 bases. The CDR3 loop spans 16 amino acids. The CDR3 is CASSLLSGGNQETQYF. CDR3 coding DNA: TGTGCCAGCAGCTTATTGTCAGGGGGTAACCAAGAGACCCAGTACTTC.

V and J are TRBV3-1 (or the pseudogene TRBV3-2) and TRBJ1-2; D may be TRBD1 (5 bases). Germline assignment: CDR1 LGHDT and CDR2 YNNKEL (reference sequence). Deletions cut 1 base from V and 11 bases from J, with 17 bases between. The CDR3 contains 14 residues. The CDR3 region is CASSQVAQARAYTF. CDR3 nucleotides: TGTGCCAGCAGCCAAGTCGCCCAGGCCAGGGCTTACACCTTC.

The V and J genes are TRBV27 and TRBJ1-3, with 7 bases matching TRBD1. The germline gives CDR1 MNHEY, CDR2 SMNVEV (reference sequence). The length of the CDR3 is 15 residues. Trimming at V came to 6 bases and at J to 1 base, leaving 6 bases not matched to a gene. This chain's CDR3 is CASRRTGKSGNTIYF. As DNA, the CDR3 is TGTGCCAGCAGGAGGACAGGCAAATCTGGAAACACCATATATTTT.

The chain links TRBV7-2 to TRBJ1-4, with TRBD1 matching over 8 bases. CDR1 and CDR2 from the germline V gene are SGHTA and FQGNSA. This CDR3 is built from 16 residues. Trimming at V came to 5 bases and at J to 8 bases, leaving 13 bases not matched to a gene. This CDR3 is CASSTGTGFTQEKLFF. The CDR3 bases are TGTGCCAGCAGCACCGGGACAGGCTTTACGCAAGAAAAACTGTTTTTT.

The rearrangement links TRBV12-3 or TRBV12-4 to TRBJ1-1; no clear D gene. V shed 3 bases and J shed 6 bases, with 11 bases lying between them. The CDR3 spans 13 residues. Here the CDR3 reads CASSFPGFSEAFF. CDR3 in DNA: TGTGCCAGCAGTTTTCCGGGGTTCTCTGAAGCTTTCTTT.

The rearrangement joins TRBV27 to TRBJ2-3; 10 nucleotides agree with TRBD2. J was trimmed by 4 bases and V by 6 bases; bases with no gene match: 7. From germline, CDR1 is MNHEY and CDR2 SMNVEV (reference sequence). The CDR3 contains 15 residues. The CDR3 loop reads CASRPLAGVADTQYF. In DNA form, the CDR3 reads TGTGCCAGCAGACCCCTAGCGGGAGTCGCAGATACGCAGTATTTT.

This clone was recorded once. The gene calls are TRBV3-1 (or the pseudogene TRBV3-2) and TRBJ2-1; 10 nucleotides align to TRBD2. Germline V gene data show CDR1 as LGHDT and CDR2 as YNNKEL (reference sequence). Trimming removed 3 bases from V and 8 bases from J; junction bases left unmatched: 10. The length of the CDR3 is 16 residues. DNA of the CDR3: TGTGCCAGCAGCCACCTTGAGCGGGAGGGCCTCGATGAGCAGTTCTTC. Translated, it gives CASSHLEREGLDEQFF.

The CDR3 nucleotides are TGTGCCATCAGTGAGGTCGGGAGGTCCCAAGAGACCCAGTACTTC. It codes for CAISEVGRSQETQYF. The chain couples TRBV10-3 to TRBJ2-5, with 7 positions matching TRBD2. V lost 2 bases to trimming and J lost 1 base; unmatched junction nucleotides: 4. The CDR3 extends over 15 amino acids. The germline gives CDR1 ENHRY, CDR2 SYGVKD.

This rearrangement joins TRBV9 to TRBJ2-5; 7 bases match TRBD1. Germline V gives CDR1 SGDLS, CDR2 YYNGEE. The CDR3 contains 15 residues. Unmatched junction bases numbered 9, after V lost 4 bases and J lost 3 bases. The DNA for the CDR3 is TGTGCCAGCAGCCCAAATGGACAGGCCGAAGAGACCCAGTACTTC. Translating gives CASSPNGQAEETQYF.

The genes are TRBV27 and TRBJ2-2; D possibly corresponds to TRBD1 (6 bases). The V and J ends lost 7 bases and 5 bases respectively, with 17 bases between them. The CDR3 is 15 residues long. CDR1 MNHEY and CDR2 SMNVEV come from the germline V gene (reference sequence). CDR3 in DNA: TGTGCCAGCACCCCAGGGGCAGGGAGAACCGGGGAGCTGTTTTTT. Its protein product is CASTPGAGRTGELFF.

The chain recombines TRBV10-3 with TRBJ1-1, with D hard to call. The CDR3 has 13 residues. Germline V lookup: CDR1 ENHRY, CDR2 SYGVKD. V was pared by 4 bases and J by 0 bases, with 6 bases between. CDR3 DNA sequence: TGTGCCATCAGTGCGACTGTGAACACTGAAGCTTTCTTT. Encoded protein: CAISATVNTEAFF.

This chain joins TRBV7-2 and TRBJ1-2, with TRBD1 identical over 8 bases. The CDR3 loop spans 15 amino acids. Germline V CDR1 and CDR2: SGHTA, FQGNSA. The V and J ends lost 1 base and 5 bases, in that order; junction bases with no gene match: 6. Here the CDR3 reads CASSLVAGGWYGYTF. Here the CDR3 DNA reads TGTGCCAGCAGCTTAGTTGCAGGGGGCTGGTATGGCTACACCTTC.